This T cell receptor beta chain is drawn from a study of T cells in localized non-small cell lung cancer. The V gene lost 5 bases and the J gene lost 1 base, with 11 bases spanning the gap. The CDR3 sequence is 14 residues long. CDR1 is LNHDA, CDR2 SQIVND, per germline (reference sequence). Produced via immunoSEQ multiplex PCR; TCRdb's table is partial and in-frame only. Of thousands of clones detected, more than 20% appear once; the ten largest clones hold less than 5.5%. This clone was detected only once. Its antigen remains unknown. Points from the study as a whole: Uninvolved neighboring lung showed the greatest T cell clonality, exceeding tumor.

The sequence was collected from a female donor over 55 with stage I lung adenocarcinoma. This specimen consisted of lung tumor tissue, obtained before any cancer treatment. This chain connects TRBV19 to TRBJ1-1; weak D call: TRBD1 (5 bases). The DNA of the CDR3 is TGTGCCAGTAGTTCAGGGCAGGGGAACACTGAAGCTTTCTTT. It encodes CASSSGQGNTEAFF.